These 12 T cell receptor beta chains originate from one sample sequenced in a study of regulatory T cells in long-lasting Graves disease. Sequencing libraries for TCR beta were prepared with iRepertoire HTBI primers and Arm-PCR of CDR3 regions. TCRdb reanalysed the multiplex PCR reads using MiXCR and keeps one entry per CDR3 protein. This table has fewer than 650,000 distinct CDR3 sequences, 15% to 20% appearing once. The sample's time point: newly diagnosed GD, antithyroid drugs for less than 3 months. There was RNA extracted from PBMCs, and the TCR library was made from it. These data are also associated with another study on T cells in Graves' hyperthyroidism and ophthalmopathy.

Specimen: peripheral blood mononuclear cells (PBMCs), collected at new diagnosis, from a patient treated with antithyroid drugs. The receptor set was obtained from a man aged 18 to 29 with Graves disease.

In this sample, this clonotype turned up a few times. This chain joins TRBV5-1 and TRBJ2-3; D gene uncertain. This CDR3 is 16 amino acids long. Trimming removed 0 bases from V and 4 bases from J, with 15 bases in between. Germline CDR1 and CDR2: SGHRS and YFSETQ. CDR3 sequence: CASSLAEIRTADTQYF. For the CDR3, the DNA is TGCGCCAGCAGCTTGGCCGAAATTCGTACCGCAGATACGCAGTATTTT.

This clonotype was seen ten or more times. The DNA for the CDR3 is TGTGCCAGCAGCCAAGCGGCAGTTGAGAACTATGGCTACACCTTC. It specifies CASSQAAVENYGYTF. V is TRBV3-1 and J is TRBJ1-2; D call uncertain. The germline V gene has CDR1 LGHDT and CDR2 YNNKEL (reference sequence). Trimming took 1 base from V and 2 from J, leaving 11 bases between them. The CDR3 length is 15 residues.

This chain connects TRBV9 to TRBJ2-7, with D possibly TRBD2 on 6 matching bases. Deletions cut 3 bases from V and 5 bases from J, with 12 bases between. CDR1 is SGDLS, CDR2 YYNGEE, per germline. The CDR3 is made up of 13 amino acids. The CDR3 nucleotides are TGTGCCAGCAGCGACCGGGAGTCTCACGAGCAGTACTTC. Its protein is CASSDRESHEQYF.

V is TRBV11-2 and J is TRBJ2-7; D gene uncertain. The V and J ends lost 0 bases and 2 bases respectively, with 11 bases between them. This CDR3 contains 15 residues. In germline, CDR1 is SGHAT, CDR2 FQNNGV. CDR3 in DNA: TGTGCCAGCAGCTTAGATCTGATTTCAACCTACGAGCAGTACTTC. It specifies CASSLDLISTYEQYF.

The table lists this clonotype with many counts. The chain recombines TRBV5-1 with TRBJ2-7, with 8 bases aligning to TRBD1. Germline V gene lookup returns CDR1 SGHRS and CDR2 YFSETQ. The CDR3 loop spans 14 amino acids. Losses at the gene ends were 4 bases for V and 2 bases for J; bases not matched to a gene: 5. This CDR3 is CASSQTGDAYEQYF. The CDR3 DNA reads TGCGCCAGCAGCCAGACAGGGGATGCCTACGAGCAGTACTTC.

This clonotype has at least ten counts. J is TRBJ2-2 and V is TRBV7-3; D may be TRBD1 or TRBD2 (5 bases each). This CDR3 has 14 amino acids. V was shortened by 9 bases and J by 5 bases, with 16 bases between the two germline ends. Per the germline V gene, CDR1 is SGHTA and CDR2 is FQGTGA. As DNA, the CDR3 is TGTGCCAGTGCCCGGGGCAGCGTGACCGGGGAGCTGTTTTTT. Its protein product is CASARGSVTGELFF. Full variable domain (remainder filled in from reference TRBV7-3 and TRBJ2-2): GAGVSQTPSNKVTEKGKYVELRCDPISGHTALYWYRQSLGQGPEFLIYFQGTGAADDSGLPNDRFFAVRPEGSVSTLKIQRTERGDSAVYLCASARGSVTGELFFGEGSRLTVL.

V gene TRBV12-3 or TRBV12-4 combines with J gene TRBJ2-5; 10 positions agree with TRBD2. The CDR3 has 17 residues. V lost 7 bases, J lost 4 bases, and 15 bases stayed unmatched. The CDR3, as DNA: TGTGCCAGCACCACGTCGGCTAGCGGGAGTACGGGAGAGACCCAGTACTTC. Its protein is CASTTSASGSTGETQYF.

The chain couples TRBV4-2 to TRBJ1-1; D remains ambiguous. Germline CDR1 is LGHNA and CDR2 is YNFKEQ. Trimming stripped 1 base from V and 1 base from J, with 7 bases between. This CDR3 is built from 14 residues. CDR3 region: CASSQGSANTEAFF. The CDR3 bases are TGTGCCAGCAGCCAAGGGTCGGCGAACACTGAAGCTTTCTTT.

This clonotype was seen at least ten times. The CDR3, as DNA: TGTGCCAGCACCCCGTCAAAGGACAGTTCTACCTACGAGCAGTACTTC. Amino acid sequence: CASTPSKDSSTYEQYF. The chain couples TRBV6-1 to TRBJ2-7, with a weak D call TRBD1 (6 bases). Germline CDR1 is MNHNS and CDR2 is SASEGT. The CDR3 is made up of 16 amino acids. V was cut by 7 bases and J by 2 bases, with 21 bases left in between.

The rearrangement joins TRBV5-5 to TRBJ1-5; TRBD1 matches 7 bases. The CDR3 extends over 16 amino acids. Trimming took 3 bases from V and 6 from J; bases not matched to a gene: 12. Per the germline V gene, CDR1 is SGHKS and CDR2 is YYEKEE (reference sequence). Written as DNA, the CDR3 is TGTGCCAGCAGCTCCCAGGGGGGGGGGCTGGGTCAGCCCCAGCATTTT. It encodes CASSSQGGGLGQPQHF.

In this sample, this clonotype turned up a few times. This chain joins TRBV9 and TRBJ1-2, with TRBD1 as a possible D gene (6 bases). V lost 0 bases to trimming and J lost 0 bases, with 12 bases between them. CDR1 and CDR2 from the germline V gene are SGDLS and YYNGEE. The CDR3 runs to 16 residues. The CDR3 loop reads CASSVGPQGTNYGYTF. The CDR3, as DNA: TGTGCCAGCAGCGTAGGCCCTCAGGGGACTAACTATGGCTACACCTTC.

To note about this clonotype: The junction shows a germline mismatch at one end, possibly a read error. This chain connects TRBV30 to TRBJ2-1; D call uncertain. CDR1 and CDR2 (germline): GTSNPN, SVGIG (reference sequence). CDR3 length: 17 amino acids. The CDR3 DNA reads TGTGCCTGGAGTATTACAGTGGCCCCTCTAATAAACAATGAGCAGCTCTTC. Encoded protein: CAWSITVAPLINNEQLF.